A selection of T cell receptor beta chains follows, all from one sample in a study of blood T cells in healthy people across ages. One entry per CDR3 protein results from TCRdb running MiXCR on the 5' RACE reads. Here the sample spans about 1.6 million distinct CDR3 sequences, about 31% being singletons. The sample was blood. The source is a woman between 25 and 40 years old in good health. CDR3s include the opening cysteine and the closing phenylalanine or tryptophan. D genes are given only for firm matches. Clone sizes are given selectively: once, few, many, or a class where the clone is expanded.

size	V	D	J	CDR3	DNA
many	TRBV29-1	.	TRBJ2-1	CSHMGYNEQFF	TGCAGCCATATGGGGTACAATGAGCAGTTCTTC
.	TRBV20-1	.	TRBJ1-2	CSAHPGPLSYTF	TGCAGTGCCCACCCTGGCCCCTTGAGCTACACCTTC
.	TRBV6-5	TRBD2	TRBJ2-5	CASRMSGGAETQYF	TGTGCCAGCAGGATGAGCGGGGGCGCAGAGACCCAGTACTTC
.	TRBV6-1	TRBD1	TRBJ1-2	CASSEEQGIYGYTF	TGTGCCAGCAGTGAAGAACAGGGGATCTATGGCTACACCTTC
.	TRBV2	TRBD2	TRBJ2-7	CASSYTTGTSGGPISYEQYF	TGTGCCAGCAGTTATACGACAGGGACTAGCGGGGGCCCAATCTCCTACGAGCAGTACTTC
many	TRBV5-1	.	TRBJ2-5	CASSLLGLQETQYF	TGCGCCAGCAGCTTGCTAGGGTTACAAGAGACCCAGTACTTC
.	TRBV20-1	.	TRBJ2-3	CSARDKESSWGDTQYF	TGCAGTGCTAGAGATAAGGAGTCTAGCTGGGGAGATACGCAGTATTTT
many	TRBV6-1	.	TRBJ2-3	CASSEGYTDTQYF	TGTGCCAGCAGTGAAGGATACACAGATACGCAGTATTTT
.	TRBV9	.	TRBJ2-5	CASSVGGTAAVEQYF	TGTGCCAGCAGCGTAGGCGGCACAGCTGCGGTGGAGCAGTACTTC
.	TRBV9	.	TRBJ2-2	CASSGRTTAATGELFF	TGTGCCAGCAGCGGGCGGACAACGGCGGCCACCGGGGAGCTGTTTTTT
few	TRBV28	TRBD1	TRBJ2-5	CASSLGRQGAETQYF	TGTGCCAGCAGTTTAGGGAGACAGGGTGCGGAGACCCAGTACTTC
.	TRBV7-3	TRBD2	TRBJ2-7	CASSPTPLAEAYEQYF	TGTGCCAGCAGCCCCACCCCACTAGCGGAGGCGTACGAGCAGTACTTC
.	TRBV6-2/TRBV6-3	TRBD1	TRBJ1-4	CASRDRSGEKLFF	TGTGCCAGCAGGGACAGGTCGGGAGAAAAACTGTTTTTT
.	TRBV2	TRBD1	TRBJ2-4	CASSGQGENIQYF	TGTGCCAGCAGTGGACAGGGTGAAAACATTCAGTACTTC
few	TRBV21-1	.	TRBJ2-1	CASSKWPSSYNEQFF	TGTGCCAGCAGCAAATGGCCTAGCTCCTACAATGAGCAGTTCTTC
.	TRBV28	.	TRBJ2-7	CASRPSRTACEQYF	TGTGCCAGCAGGCCTTCCAGGACAGCTTGCGAGCAGTACTTC
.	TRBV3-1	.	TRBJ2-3	CASSPDGSKGGSTQYF	TGTGCCAGCAGCCCAGATGGGTCCAAGGGGGGGTCTACGCAGTATTTT
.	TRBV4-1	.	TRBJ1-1	CASSHKKDSEAFF	TGCGCCAGCAGCCATAAAAAAGACTCTGAAGCTTTCTTT
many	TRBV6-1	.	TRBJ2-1	CASRAPYNEQFF	TGTGCCAGCAGGGCCCCCTACAATGAGCAGTTCTTC
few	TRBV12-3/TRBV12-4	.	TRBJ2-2	CASSLPDLVETGELFF	TGTGCCAGCAGTTTACCGGATTTAGTGGAGACCGGGGAGCTGTTTTTT
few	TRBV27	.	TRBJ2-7	CASSLWQGDEQYF	TGTGCCAGCAGTTTATGGCAGGGTGACGAGCAGTACTTC
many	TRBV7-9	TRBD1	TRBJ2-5	CASSSRQGQETQYF	TGTGCCAGCAGCTCGAGACAGGGCCAAGAGACCCAGTACTTC
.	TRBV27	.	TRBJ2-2	CACSTDQLNTGELFF	TGTGCCTGCAGCACCGACCAACTGAACACCGGGGAGCTGTTTTTT
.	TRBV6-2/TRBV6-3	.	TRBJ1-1	CASSYPGAEAFF	TGTGCCAGCAGTTATCCAGGCGCTGAAGCTTTCTTT
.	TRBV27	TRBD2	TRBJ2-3	CASKTGGGDTQYF	TGTGCCAGCAAGACGGGAGGAGGAGATACGCAGTATTTT
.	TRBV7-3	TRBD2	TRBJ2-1	CASSSPGTSGNSVSYNEQFF	TGTGCCAGCAGCTCCCCCGGGACTAGCGGGAATAGTGTCTCCTACAATGAGCAGTTCTTC
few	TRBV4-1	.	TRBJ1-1	CASSKWGPLDTEAFF	TGCGCCAGCAGCAAATGGGGGCCACTAGACACTGAAGCTTTCTTT
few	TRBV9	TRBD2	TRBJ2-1	CASSVTHRGEPYNEQFF	TGTGCCAGCAGCGTAACCCATCGGGGGGAGCCCTACAATGAGCAGTTCTTC
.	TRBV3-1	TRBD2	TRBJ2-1	CASSPLAGVFEQFF	TGTGCCAGCAGCCCCCTAGCGGGAGTATTTGAGCAGTTCTTC
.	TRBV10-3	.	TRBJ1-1	CATLDRLNTEAFF	TGTGCCACCCTAGACAGATTGAACACTGAAGCTTTCTTT
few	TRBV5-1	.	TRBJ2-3	CASSSSEFRPTDTQYF	TGCGCCAGCAGCTCCTCCGAGTTTAGGCCCACAGATACGCAGTATTTT